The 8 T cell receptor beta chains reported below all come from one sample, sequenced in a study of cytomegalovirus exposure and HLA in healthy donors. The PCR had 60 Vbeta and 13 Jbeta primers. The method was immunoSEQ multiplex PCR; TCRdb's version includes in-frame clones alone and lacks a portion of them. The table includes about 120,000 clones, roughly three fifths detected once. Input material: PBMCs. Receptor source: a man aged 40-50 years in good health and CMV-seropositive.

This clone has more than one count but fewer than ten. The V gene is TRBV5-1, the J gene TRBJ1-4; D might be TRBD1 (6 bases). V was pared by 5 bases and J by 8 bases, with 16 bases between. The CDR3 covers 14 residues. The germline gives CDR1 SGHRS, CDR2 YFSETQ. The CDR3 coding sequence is TGCGCCAGCAGGCAGGGGCTTACGGAGGAAAAACTGTTTTTT. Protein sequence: CASRQGLTEEKLFF.

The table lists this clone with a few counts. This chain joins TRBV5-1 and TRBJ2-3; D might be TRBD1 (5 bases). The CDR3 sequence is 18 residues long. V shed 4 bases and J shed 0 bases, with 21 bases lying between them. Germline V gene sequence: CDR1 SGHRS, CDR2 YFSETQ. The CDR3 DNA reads TGCGCCAGCAGCCCGTCTTTCAGGGCCGGTGCTAGCACAGATACGCAGTATTTT. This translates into CASSPSFRAGASTDTQYF.

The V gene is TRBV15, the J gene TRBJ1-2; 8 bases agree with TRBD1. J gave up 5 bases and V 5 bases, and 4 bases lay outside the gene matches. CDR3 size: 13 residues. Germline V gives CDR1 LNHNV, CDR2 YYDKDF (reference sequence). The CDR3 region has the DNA TGTGCCACCAGCGGAAGACAGGGGTATGGCTACACCTTC. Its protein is CATSGRQGYGYTF.

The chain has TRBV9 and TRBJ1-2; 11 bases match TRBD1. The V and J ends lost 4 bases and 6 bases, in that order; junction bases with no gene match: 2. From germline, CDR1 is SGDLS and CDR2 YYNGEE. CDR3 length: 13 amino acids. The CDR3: CASSRTGGDGYTF. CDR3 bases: TGTGCCAGCAGCCGGACAGGGGGCGATGGCTACACCTTC. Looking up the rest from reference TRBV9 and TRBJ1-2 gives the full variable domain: DSGVTQTPKHLITATGQRVTLRCSPRSGDLSVYWYQQSLDQGLQFLIQYYNGEERAKGNILERFSAQQFPDLHSELNLSSLELGDSALYFCASSRTGGDGYTFGSGTRLTVV.

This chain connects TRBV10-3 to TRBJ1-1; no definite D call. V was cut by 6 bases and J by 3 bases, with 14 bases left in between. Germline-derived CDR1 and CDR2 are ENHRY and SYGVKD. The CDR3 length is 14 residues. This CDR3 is CAIRASIFDTEAFF. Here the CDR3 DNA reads TGTGCCATCAGGGCCAGTATTTTTGACACTGAAGCTTTCTTT.

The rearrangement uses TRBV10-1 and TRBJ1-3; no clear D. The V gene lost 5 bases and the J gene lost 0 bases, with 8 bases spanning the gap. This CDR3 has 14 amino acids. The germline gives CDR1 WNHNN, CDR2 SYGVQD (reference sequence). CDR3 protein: CASSPDTSGNTIYF. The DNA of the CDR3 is TGCGCCAGCAGTCCAGACACCTCTGGAAACACCATATATTTT.

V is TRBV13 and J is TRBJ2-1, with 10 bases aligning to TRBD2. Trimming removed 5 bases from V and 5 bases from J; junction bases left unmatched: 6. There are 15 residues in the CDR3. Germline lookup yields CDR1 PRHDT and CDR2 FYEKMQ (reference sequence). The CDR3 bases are TGTGCCAGCAGCCGTCCCGGGACTAGCGACAATGAGCAGTTCTTC. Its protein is CASSRPGTSDNEQFF.

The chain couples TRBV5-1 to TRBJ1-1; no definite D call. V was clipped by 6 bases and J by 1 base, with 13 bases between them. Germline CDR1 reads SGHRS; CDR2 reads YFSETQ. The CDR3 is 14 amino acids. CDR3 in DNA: TGCGCCAGCACCCCTCGAAGCCAGAACACTGAAGCTTTCTTT. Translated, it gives CASTPRSQNTEAFF.